A selection of T cell receptor beta chains follows, all from one sample in a study of blood T cells in healthy people across ages. TCRdb ran MiXCR on the 5' RACE reads and lists one entry per CDR3 protein. The sample consists of over a million distinct CDR3 sequences, 25% of them appearing once. The same specimen was also included in a second study, on T cells of mothers and their children.

The sequenced sample consisted of blood. Receptor source: a girl aged 2-15 years in good health. The CDR3 runs from the conserved cysteine through the conserved F or W. A D gene is named only where the DNA matches it firmly. Only some rows state a clone size, as once, few, many or a class for expanded clones.

clone_size d_call j_call v_call cdr3_aa cdr3_nt
NA NA TRBJ2-1 TRBV7-9 CAGYDGYEQFF TGTGCCGGCTATGACGGTTACGAGCAGTTCTTC
many TRBD1 TRBJ2-7 TRBV5-5 CASSPGQHSYEQYF TGTGCCAGCAGCCCGGGACAGCACTCCTACGAGCAGTACTTC
NA NA TRBJ1-4 TRBV15 CATSGDLATNEKLLF TGTGCCACCAGCGGGGATCTTGCAACTAATGAAAAACTGCTTTTT
NA NA TRBJ2-1 TRBV2 CASPGPGVTNEQFF TGTGCCAGCCCTGGCCCGGGGGTTACCAATGAGCAGTTCTTC
NA TRBD1 TRBJ2-3 TRBV29-1 CSVEGPMTGIADTQYF TGCAGCGTTGAAGGGCCAATGACAGGGATTGCAGATACGCAGTATTTT
NA NA TRBJ2-5 TRBV28 CASGPLGTEQYF TGTGCCAGCGGACCTCTGGGAACGGAGCAGTACTTC
NA NA TRBJ2-5 TRBV5-1 CASSLGYTVQYF TGCGCCAGCAGCTTGGGCTATACGGTGCAGTACTTC
few NA TRBJ2-6 TRBV5-1 CASRASSGANVLTF TGCGCCAGCAGGGCAAGCTCTGGGGCCAACGTCCTGACTTTC
NA TRBD2 TRBJ2-2 TRBV25-1 CASRRGGDTGELFF TGTGCCAGCAGGCGGGGGGGCGACACCGGGGAGCTGTTTTTT
once NA TRBJ2-1 TRBV4-1 CASSQRVIQIVDNEQFF TGCGCCAGCAGCCAAAGGGTGATACAGATCGTCGACAATGAGCAGTTCTTC
NA NA TRBJ2-5 TRBV4-2 CASSQGTEETKYF TGTGCCAGCAGCCAAGGGACGGAAGAGACCAAGTACTTC
NA TRBD2 TRBJ2-4 TRBV6-1 CASSRGTSGEVADIQYF TGTGCCAGCAGTCGCGGGACTAGCGGGGAAGTGGCGGACATTCAGTACTTC
NA NA TRBJ1-1 TRBV20-1 CSARDLGGALNTEAFF TGCAGTGCTAGAGATCTAGGGGGGGCCCTGAACACTGAAGCTTTCTTT
few TRBD2 TRBJ2-1 TRBV7-2 CASSLVSAGAYNEQFF TGTGCCAGCAGCTTAGTGAGCGCGGGGGCCTACAATGAGCAGTTCTTC
NA TRBD2 TRBJ2-1 TRBV7-8 CASRARLAGGNEQFF TGTGCCAGCAGGGCAAGACTAGCGGGGGGCAATGAGCAGTTCTTC
few NA TRBJ2-5 TRBV14 CASSQDLRGAQYF TGTGCCAGCAGCCAAGACCTGAGGGGGGCCCAGTACTTC
once TRBD1 TRBJ2-3 TRBV28 CASKDRVFTDTQYF TGTGCCAGCAAGGACAGGGTCTTCACAGATACGCAGTATTTT
NA TRBD1 TRBJ1-2 TRBV27 CASSQRQGGVYGYTF TGTGCCAGCAGTCAACGACAGGGCGGGGTCTATGGCTACACCTTC
NA NA TRBJ1-1 TRBV29-1 CSVGSGGTEAFF TGCAGCGTAGGGTCGGGGGGCACTGAAGCTTTCTTT
NA NA TRBJ2-7 TRBV10-3 CAISESVGAYEQYF TGTGCCATCAGTGAGTCGGTAGGGGCCTACGAGCAGTACTTC
NA NA TRBJ2-4 TRBV3-1 CASSQEEIDGYIQYF TGTGCCAGCAGCCAAGAGGAGATAGATGGGTACATTCAGTACTTC
NA NA TRBJ2-5 TRBV28 CASSSYTRGETQYF TGTGCCAGCAGTTCTTATACAAGGGGAGAGACCCAGTACTTC
NA NA TRBJ1-3 TRBV12-3/TRBV12-4 CASSWGILGNTIYF TGTGCCAGCAGTTGGGGGATACTCGGAAACACCATATATTTT
NA NA TRBJ1-5 TRBV27 CASSLYYRDDDQPQHF TGTGCCAGCAGTTTATACTACAGGGATGATGATCAGCCCCAGCATTTT
NA TRBD2 TRBJ2-2 TRBV7-9 CASSRVGLAGDTGELFF TGTGCCAGCAGCCGTGTGGGACTAGCGGGAGACACCGGGGAGCTGTTTTTT
NA NA TRBJ2-5 TRBV7-3 CASSLLVSGQETQYF TGTGCCAGCAGCTTACTTGTATCGGGCCAAGAGACCCAGTACTTC
NA NA TRBJ2-3 TRBV28 CASSIGPTQYF TGTGCCAGCAGCATAGGCCCTACGCAGTATTTT
few NA TRBJ1-3 TRBV6-5 CASRRDNSGNTIYF TGTGCCAGCAGACGGGACAACTCTGGAAACACCATATATTTT
once TRBD1 TRBJ1-2 TRBV28 CASRDRNHYGYTF TGTGCCAGCAGGGACAGGAATCACTATGGCTACACCTTC
NA TRBD2 TRBJ2-1 TRBV4-1 CASSQGAGLASEQFF TGCGCCAGCAGCCAAGGGGCGGGACTAGCTAGTGAGCAGTTCTTC
few TRBD2 TRBJ2-1 TRBV9 CASSPLRISGNLYNEQFF TGTGCCAGCAGCCCATTGAGAATCAGCGGGAATCTCTACAATGAGCAGTTCTTC
few NA TRBJ2-2 TRBV7-3 CASSLNANTGELFF TGTGCCAGCAGCTTAAACGCGAACACCGGGGAGCTGTTTTTT
NA TRBD1 TRBJ2-7 TRBV20-1 CSVVLSYGTGGFEQYF TGCAGTGTAGTACTAAGTTATGGGACAGGGGGATTCGAGCAGTACTTC
few TRBD2 TRBJ2-2 TRBV12-3/TRBV12-4 CASSWTSGTGELFF TGTGCCAGCAGTTGGACTAGCGGGACCGGGGAGCTGTTTTTT
NA TRBD1 TRBJ2-5 TRBV25-1 CASSDRTGVETQYF TGTGCCAGCAGTGACCGGACAGGGGTTGAGACCCAGTACTTC